This T cell receptor beta chain was profiled in a study of T-cell reconstitution after alpha-beta-depleted transplantation in children. Molecular barcoding with unique molecular identifiers was used for the TCRbeta library. One entry per CDR3 protein, called by TCRdb with MiXCR from the PCR reads. The sample carries some 500,000 distinct CDR3 sequences, 30% to 35% recorded once. The CDR3 consists of 16 residues. The V end was cut by 4 bases, the J end by 4 bases, with 17 bases between. The sequence was obtained from a human donor who donated a stem cell graft to a child with aplastic anemia. The input for sequencing was PBMCs from the stem cell graft donor, taken from the stem cell graft. The chain employs TRBV12-3 or TRBV12-4 and TRBJ2-1; tentative D call: TRBD2 (5 bases). The CDR3 spells CASSSMAGQTYNEQFF. The CDR3 DNA follows: TGTGCCAGCAGTTCTATGGCGGGCCAGACTTACAATGAGCAGTTCTTC.